The entry below gives a single TCR beta chain sequence along with its context. Germline V gives CDR1 SGHRS, CDR2 YFSETQ. There are 14 residues in the CDR3. V lost 2 bases to trimming and J lost 5 bases; unmatched junction nucleotides: 5. TCRdb's table, derived via immunoSEQ multiplex PCR, lists solely in-frame clones and lacks some. The sample lists under 150,000 clones; more than 75% were seen once. The data derive from a study of control samples from healthy donors and cancer patients. Sequencing was performed on blood. This sequence originates from a woman between 65 and 79 years old in good health. The V call is TRBV5-1, the J call TRBJ2-5; 8 bases fit TRBD2. CDR3 in DNA: TGCGCCAGCAGCTTAACCCGGGGGGGGGAGACCCAGTACTTC. Translating it yields CASSLTRGGETQYF.